This T cell receptor (beta chain) was sequenced for a study of T-cell memory formation after mild COVID-19. General study points: SARS-CoV-2 specificity was not confirmed for second-wave clones peaking on day 37. Contracting clones localized mainly to CM and EM when CD4+ and mainly to EMRA when CD8+.

About this clonotype itself: Its target is not known.

V shed 1 base and J shed 5 bases, with 9 bases lying between them. The CDR3 covers 13 residues. From the 5' RACE reads, TCRdb called clonotypes with MiXCR, one entry per CDR3 protein. The data show about 140,000 distinct CDR3 sequences, roughly 13% seen once. The source material was PBMCs or a T cell subset sorted from them (not recorded which). The chain is built from TRBV12-3 or TRBV12-4 and TRBJ2-7; D is uncertain. The TCR sequence derives from an adult woman who had mild COVID-19 (a few samples of this study predate the infection). Cell type and time point are not known. The CDR3 loop reads CASSLDAVHEQYF. CDR3 bases: TGTGCCAGCAGTTTAGATGCGGTCCACGAGCAGTACTTC.